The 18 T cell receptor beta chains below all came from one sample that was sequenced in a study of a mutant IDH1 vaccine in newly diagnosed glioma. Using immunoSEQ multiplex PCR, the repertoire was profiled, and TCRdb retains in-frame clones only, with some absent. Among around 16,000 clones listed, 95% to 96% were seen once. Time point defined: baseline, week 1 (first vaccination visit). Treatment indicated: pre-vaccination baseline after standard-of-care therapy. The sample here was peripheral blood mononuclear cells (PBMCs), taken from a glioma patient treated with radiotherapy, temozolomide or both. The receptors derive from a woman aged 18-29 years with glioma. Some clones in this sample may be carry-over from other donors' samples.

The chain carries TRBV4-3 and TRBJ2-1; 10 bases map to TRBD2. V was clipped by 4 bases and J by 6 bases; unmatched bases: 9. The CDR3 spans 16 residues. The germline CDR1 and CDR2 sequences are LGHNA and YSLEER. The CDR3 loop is CASSPVMASGGNEQFF. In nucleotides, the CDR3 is TGCGCCAGCAGCCCCGTCATGGCTAGCGGGGGCAATGAGCAGTTCTTC.

CDR3 residues: CASSRLAGGTYNEQFF. In nucleotides, the CDR3 is TGTGCCAGCAGCAGACTAGCGGGAGGAACATACAATGAGCAGTTCTTC. The gene calls are TRBV6-4 and TRBJ2-1, with 13 bases identical to TRBD2. CDR1 is MRHNA and CDR2 is SNTAGT in the germline V gene. Trimming at V came to 6 bases and at J to 4 bases, leaving 6 bases not matched to a gene. There are 16 residues in the CDR3.

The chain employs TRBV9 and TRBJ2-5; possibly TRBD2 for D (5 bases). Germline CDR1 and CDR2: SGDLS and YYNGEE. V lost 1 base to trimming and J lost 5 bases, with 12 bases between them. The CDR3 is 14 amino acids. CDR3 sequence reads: CASSVSGLRETQYF. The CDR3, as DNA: TGTGCCAGCAGCGTATCGGGGTTGAGGGAGACCCAGTACTTC.

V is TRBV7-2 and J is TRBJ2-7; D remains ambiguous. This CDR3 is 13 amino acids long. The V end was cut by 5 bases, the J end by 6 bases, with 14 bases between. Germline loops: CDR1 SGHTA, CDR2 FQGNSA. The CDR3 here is CASSRRAAAEQYF. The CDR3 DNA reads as TGTGCCAGCAGCCGACGGGCGGCAGCCGAGCAGTACTTC.

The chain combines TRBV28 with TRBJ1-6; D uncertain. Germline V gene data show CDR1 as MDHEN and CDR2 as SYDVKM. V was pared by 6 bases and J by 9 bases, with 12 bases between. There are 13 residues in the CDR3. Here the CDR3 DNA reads TGTGCCAGCAGAACATTAGTTCGTTCACCCCTCCACTTT. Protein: CASRTLVRSPLHF.

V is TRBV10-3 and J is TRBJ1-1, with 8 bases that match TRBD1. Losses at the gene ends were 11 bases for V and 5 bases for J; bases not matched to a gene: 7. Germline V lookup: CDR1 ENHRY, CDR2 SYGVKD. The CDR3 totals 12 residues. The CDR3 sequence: CAVGQGGTEAFF. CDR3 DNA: TGTGCCGTCGGACAGGGAGGGACTGAAGCTTTCTTT.

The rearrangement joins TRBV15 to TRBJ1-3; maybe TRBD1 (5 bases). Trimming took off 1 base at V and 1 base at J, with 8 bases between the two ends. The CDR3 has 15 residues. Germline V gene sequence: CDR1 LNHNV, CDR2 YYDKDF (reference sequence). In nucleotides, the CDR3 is TGTGCCACCAGCAGAGTTGGGGGATCTGGAAACACCATATATTTT. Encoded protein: CATSRVGGSGNTIYF.

The CDR3 nucleotides are TGCGCCAGCAGCTTGGTTCCGGGGGGCCTCTACGAGCAGTACTTC. Translating it yields CASSLVPGGLYEQYF. The chain combines TRBV5-1 with TRBJ2-5; D is perhaps TRBD2 (7 bases). Matching the DNA end better, TRBJ2-7 makes the J call doubtful. Germline V gene lookup returns CDR1 SGHRS and CDR2 YFSETQ. The CDR3 has 15 residues.

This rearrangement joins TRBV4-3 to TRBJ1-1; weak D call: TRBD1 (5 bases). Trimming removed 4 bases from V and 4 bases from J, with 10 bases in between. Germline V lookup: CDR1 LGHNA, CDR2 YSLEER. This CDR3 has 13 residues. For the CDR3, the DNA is TGCGCCAGCAGCCGTCCCGGGGGCACTGAAGCTTTCTTT. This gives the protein CASSRPGGTEAFF.

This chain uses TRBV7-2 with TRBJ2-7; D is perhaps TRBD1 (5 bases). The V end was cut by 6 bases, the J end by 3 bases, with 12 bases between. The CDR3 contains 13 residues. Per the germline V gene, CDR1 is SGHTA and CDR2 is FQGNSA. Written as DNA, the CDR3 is TGTGCCAGCAGGTTTGGGGCCCTCTACGAGCAGTACTTC. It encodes CASRFGALYEQYF.

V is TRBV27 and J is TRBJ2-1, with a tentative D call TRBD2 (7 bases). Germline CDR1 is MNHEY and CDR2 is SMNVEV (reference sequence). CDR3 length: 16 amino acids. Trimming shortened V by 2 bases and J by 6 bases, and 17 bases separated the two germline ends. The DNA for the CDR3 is TGTGCCAGCAGTTTAGTGGGAGGGGGAGAAGTCAATGAGCAGTTCTTC. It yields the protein CASSLVGGGEVNEQFF.

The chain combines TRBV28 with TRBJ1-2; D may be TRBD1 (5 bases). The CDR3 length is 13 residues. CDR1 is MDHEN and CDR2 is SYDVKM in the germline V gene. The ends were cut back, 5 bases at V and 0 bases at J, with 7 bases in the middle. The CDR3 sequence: CASSRTPNYGYTF. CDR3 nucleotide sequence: TGTGCCAGCAGTCGGACACCTAACTATGGCTACACCTTC.

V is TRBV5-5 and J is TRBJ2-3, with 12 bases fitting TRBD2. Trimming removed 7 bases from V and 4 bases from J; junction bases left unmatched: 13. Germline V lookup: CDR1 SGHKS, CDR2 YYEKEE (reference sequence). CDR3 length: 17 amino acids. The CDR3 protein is CASGRGQGLAGADTQYF. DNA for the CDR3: TGTGCCAGCGGCAGGGGACAGGGACTAGCGGGCGCAGATACGCAGTATTTT.

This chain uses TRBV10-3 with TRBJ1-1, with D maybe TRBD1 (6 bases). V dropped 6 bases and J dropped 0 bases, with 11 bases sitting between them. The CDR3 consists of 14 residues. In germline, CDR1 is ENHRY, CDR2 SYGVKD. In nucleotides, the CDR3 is TGTGCCATCAGATCGACAGGCCTGAACACTGAAGCTTTCTTT. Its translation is CAIRSTGLNTEAFF.

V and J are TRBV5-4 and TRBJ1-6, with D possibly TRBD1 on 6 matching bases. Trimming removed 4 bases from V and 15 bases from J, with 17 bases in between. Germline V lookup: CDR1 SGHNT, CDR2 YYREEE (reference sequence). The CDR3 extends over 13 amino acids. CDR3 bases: TGTGCCAGCAGCATTGACAGGACTTCTCTCCTCCACTTT. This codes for CASSIDRTSLLHF.

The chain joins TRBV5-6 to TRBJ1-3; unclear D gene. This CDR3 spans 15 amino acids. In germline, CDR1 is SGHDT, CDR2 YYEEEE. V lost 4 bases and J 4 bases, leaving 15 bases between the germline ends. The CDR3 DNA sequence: TGTGCCAGCAGCCTTCCAGAGCATTCGGGAAACACCATATATTTT. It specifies CASSLPEHSGNTIYF.

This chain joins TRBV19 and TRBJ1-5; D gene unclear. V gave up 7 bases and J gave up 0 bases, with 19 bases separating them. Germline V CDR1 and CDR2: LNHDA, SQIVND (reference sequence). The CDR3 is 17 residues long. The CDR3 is CASNPLKLPYSNQPQHF. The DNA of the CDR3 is TGTGCCAGTAATCCATTAAAGCTACCTTATAGCAATCAGCCCCAGCATTTT.

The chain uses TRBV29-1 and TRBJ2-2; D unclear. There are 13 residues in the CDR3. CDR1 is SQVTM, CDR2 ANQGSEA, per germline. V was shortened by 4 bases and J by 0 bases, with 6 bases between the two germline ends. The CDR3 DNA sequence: TGCAGCGTTGGGAGAGCGAACACCGGGGAGCTGTTTTTT. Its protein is CSVGRANTGELFF.